The present entry profiles one T cell receptor (beta chain) with its context. Profiled with immunoSEQ multiplex PCR; TCRdb holds only in-frame clones, not every one. The profile shows 100,000 to 110,000 clones, about 89% of them singletons. Patients were ruled out by autoimmune disease history or systemic immunosuppression. These data belong to a study of OX40 agonist ivuxolimab in advanced cancers. This specimen consisted of CD4+ or CD8+ T cells sorted from blood, obtained in a trial of the OX40 agonist ivuxolimab. This sequence originates from an adult with an advanced solid tumor such as melanoma, head and neck, liver or kidney cancer.

The CDR3 nucleotides read TGCGCCAGCAGGCCTAGGGGTTTCCAAGAGACCCAGTACTTC. Protein: CASRPRGFQETQYF. The chain joins TRBV5-1 to TRBJ2-5; tentative D call: TRBD1 (5 bases). Trimming pared 5 bases from V and 1 base from J, leaving 12 bases between. Germline CDR1 is SGHRS and CDR2 is YFSETQ. This CDR3 region has 14 residues.